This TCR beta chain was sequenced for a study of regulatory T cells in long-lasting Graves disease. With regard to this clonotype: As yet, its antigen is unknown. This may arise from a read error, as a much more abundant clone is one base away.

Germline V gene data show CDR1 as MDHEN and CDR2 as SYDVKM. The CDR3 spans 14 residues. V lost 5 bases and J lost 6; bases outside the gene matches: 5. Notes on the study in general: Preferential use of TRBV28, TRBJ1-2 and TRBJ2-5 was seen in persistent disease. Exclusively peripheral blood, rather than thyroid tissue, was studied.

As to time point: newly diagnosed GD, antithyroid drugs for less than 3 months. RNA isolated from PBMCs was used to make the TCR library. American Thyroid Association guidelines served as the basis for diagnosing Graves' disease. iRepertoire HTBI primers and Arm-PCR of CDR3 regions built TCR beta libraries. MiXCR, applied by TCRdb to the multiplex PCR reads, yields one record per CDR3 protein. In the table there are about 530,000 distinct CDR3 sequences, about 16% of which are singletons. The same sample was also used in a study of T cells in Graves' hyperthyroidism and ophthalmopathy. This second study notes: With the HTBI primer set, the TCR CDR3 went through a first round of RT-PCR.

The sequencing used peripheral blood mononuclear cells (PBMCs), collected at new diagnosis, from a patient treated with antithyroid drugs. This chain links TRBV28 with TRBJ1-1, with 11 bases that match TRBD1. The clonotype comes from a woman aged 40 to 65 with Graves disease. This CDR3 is CASSGTGGTAEAFF. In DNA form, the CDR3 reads TGTGCCAGCAGTGGGACAGGGGGGACCGCTGAAGCTTTCTTT.